Detailed here is one T cell receptor beta chain. The iRepertoire nested amplicon-rescue multiplex PCR amplified TCR alpha and beta CDR3s from RNA. TCRdb reprocessed the multiplex PCR reads with MiXCR, giving one entry per CDR3 protein. The sample has about 93,000 distinct CDR3 sequences; 35% to 45% are singletons. The V gene's germline CDR1 is MNHEY and CDR2 SVGEGT. The V end was cut by 5 bases, the J end by 8 bases, with 10 bases between. The CDR3 totals 12 residues. This sample was taken from a study of glioma-infiltrating T cells. What was sequenced was glioma tissue, nonneoplastic brain tissue, or PBMCs (not recorded which). The clonotype comes from a human donor with low-grade glioma or glioblastoma, undergoing nonglioma brain surgery, or in good health (not recorded which). The rearrangement joins TRBV6-2 or TRBV6-3 to TRBJ2-1; no clear D. This CDR3 is CASSQTPYEQFF. The CDR3 nucleotides read TGTGCCAGCAGTCAAACCCCCTATGAGCAGTTCTTC.